This T cell receptor beta chain was profiled in a study of blood T cell repertoires in COVID-19. Study overall: The samples span acute and convalescent COVID-19 from the United States, Italy and Spain. In each case, the material was cDNA or gDNA derived from T cells, B-cell-depleted T cells, or PBMCs.

Trimming cost V 4 bases and J 5 bases, with 16 bases left between them. CDR1 is SGHRS, CDR2 YFSETQ, per germline. CDR3 length: 15 residues. As handled by the study authors: How many nucleated cells were present was estimated from reference gene primer amplification. Only in-frame clones appear in the TCRdb table, and some are missing; sequencing was by immunoSEQ multiplex PCR. That table gives V, J and clone size, and the DNA gave D and trimming. The sample has some 100,000 clones, 91% seen once. This receptor was identified in a man in his 60s with acute or convalescent COVID-19. This chain joins TRBV5-1 and TRBJ2-1; D might be TRBD1 (6 bases). Sequenced sample: peripheral blood. The DNA for the CDR3 is TGCGCCAGCAGCCCCCTCGTGGGGGCGGACAATGAGCAGTTCTTC. Protein: CASSPLVGADNEQFF.